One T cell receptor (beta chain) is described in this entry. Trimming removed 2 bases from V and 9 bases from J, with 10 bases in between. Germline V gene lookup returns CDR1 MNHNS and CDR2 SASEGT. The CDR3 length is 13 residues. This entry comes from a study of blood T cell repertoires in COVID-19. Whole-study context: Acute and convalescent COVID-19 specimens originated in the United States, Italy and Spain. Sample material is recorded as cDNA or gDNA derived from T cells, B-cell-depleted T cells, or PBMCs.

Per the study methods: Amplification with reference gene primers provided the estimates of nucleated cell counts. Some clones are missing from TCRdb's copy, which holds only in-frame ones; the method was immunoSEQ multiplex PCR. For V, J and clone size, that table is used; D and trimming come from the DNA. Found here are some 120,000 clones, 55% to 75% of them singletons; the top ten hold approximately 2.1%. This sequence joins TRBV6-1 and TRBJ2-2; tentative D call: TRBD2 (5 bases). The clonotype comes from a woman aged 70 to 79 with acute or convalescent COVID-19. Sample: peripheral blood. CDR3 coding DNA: TGTGCCAGCAGTGAACTGAGGGCGAGGGAGCTGTTTTTT. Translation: CASSELRARELFF.